These 24 T cell receptor beta chains were all obtained from the same sample, sequenced in a study of T-cell memory formation after mild COVID-19. One entry per CDR3 protein results from TCRdb running MiXCR on the 5' RACE reads. The repertoire holds approximately 350,000 distinct CDR3 sequences, with about an eighth as singletons. The specimen was PBMCs or a T cell subset sorted from them (not recorded which). These receptors all stem from a man younger than 30 who had mild COVID-19 (a few samples of this study predate the infection). Cell type and time point are not known.

This clonotype was counted only a few times. V gene TRBV4-2 combines with J gene TRBJ1-3, with 7 nucleotides matching TRBD1. Germline lookup yields CDR1 LGHNA and CDR2 YNFKEQ. This CDR3 is built from 16 residues. V was clipped by 3 bases and J by 4 bases; unmatched bases: 9. CDR3 DNA: TGTGCCAGCAGCCACCCTACAGGGGAATACGGAAACACCATATATTTT. This codes for CASSHPTGEYGNTIYF.

This rearrangement joins TRBV5-4 to TRBJ1-2, with D possibly being TRBD1 (5 bases). CDR1 is SGHNT, CDR2 YYREEE, per germline (reference sequence). V was shortened by 3 bases and J by 7 bases, with 16 bases between the two germline ends. The CDR3 is 14 residues long. The DNA of the CDR3 is TGTGCCAGCAGCTCCAGGGTTCCGGTCGGTGGCTACACCTTC. Protein sequence: CASSSRVPVGGYTF.

This clonotype was detected many times. The CDR3 region has the DNA TGTGCCAGCAGCCTAGCGGGGGCTTTGGATGAGCAGTTCTTC. Translating gives CASSLAGALDEQFF. The chain is built from TRBV25-1 and TRBJ2-1, with TRBD2 matching over 10 bases. V trimming: 6 bases; J trimming: 8 bases; junction bases outside the gene matches: 7. The germline gives CDR1 MGHDK, CDR2 SYGVNS. This CDR3 is 14 amino acids long.

The genes are TRBV20-1 and TRBJ2-5; 7 bases match TRBD2. The CDR3 loop spans 12 amino acids. V lost 5 bases to trimming and J lost 5 bases; unmatched junction nucleotides: 5. Germline V gene data show CDR1 as DFQATT and CDR2 as SNEGSKA (reference sequence). The CDR3 here is CSAVGGGETQYF. The CDR3 DNA sequence: TGCAGTGCTGTGGGGGGAGGGGAGACCCAGTACTTC.

This clonotype was seen only a few times. This sequence joins TRBV6-6 and TRBJ2-7; 7 bases match TRBD2. The germline V gene has CDR1 MNHNY and CDR2 SVGAGI (reference sequence). The CDR3 length is 16 residues. The junction had 5 bases not matched to a gene; V was cut back by 0 bases and J by 0 bases. The CDR3 DNA reads as TGTGCCAGCAGTTACTCGCCTAGCGGAAGCTCCTACGAGCAGTACTTC. Translating gives CASSYSPSGSSYEQYF.

The V call is TRBV6-2 or TRBV6-3, the J call TRBJ2-1; TRBD2 agrees at 7 bases. The junction had 12 bases not matched to a gene; V was cut back by 8 bases and J by 5 bases. From germline, CDR1 is MNHEY and CDR2 SVGEGT. The CDR3 runs to 15 residues. The CDR3 is CASGYHRAGDNEQFF. The CDR3 nucleotides are TGTGCCAGCGGGTACCACCGGGCGGGGGACAATGAGCAGTTCTTC.

This clonotype was found a few times. The gene calls are TRBV4-2 and TRBJ1-2; TRBD1 aligns across 8 bases. The CDR3 has 13 amino acids. After removal of 0 bases from V and 6 bases from J, the junction contained 0 bases not matched to a gene. The V gene's germline CDR1 is LGHNA and CDR2 YNFKEQ. The CDR3 DNA is TGTGCCAGCAGCCAAGAGACAGGGGATGGCTACACCTTC. Residues: CASSQETGDGYTF.

J is TRBJ1-5 and V is TRBV7-9, with D maybe TRBD1 (6 bases). This CDR3 is 14 amino acids long. Germline CDR1 reads SEHNR; CDR2 reads FQNEAQ (reference sequence). Between the trimmed V and J ends, which lost 4 bases and 5 bases, there was a span of 12 bases. The CDR3 is CASSSQAGDQPQHF. The CDR3 region has the DNA TGTGCCAGCAGCTCCCAGGCAGGGGATCAGCCCCAGCATTTT.

The chain uses TRBV7-3 and TRBJ2-2, with 10 positions matching TRBD1. J gave up 6 bases and V 5 bases, and 3 bases lay outside the gene matches. The CDR3 totals 14 residues. Germline loops: CDR1 SGHTA, CDR2 FQGTGA. CDR3 coding DNA: TGTGCCAGCAGCCTCGGACAGGGGGCCGGGGAGCTGTTTTTT. Residues: CASSLGQGAGELFF. Based on the CDR3 plus reference TRBV7-3 and TRBJ2-2, the full variable domain is GAGVSQTPSNKVTEKGKYVELRCDPISGHTALYWYRQSLGQGPEFLIYFQGTGAADDSGLPNDRFFAVRPEGSVSTLKIQRTERGDSAVYLCASSLGQGAGELFFGEGSRLTVL.

This clonotype has a handful of counts. This sequence joins TRBV4-3 and TRBJ1-4; D perhaps matches TRBD1 (6 bases). The germline V gene has CDR1 LGHNA and CDR2 YSLEER. V was pared by 4 bases and J by 4 bases, with 13 bases between. The CDR3 consists of 15 residues. CDR3 sequence: CASSRNDRLNEKLFF. The CDR3 region has the DNA TGCGCCAGCAGCCGAAACGACAGGCTTAATGAAAAACTGTTTTTT.

This clonotype appeared a few times. V gene TRBV6-2 or TRBV6-3 combines with J gene TRBJ2-1; 9 bases map to TRBD2. The V segment lost 7 bases and the J segment 2 bases; nucleotides outside the gene matches: 6. This CDR3 comprises 15 residues. Germline lookup yields CDR1 MNHEY and CDR2 SVGEGT. The CDR3 DNA is TGTGCCAGCACCAGCGGGGGGTACACCTACAATGAGCAGTTCTTC. Its translation: CASTSGGYTYNEQFF.

This clonotype has only a few counts. The rearrangement uses TRBV6-5 and TRBJ1-6; the D is unclear. The V end lost 6 bases, the J end lost 6 bases, and 15 bases lay between the germline ends. Germline-derived CDR1 and CDR2 are MNHEY and SVGAGI. The CDR3 length is 15 residues. The CDR3, as DNA: TGTGCCAGCAGCCGAGCGGGCGGTCTTAATTCACCCCTCCACTTT. Its protein product is CASSRAGGLNSPLHF.

This clonotype was observed at least ten times. The rearrangement links TRBV7-3 to TRBJ2-5; D gene uncertain. Germline-derived CDR1 and CDR2 are SGHTA and FQGTGA. This CDR3 contains 13 residues. V was clipped by 6 bases and J by 2 bases, with 10 bases between them. The CDR3 spells CASSSGLQETQYF. CDR3 in DNA: TGTGCCAGCAGTTCCGGGTTGCAAGAGACCCAGTACTTC.

This clonotype was seen a few times. This chain joins TRBV27 and TRBJ1-5, with a possible D match to TRBD1 (5 bases). The germline V and J ends were trimmed by 9 bases and 3 bases, with 12 bases remaining between them. Germline V CDR1 and CDR2: MNHEY, SMNVEV (reference sequence). This CDR3 region has 13 residues. In DNA, the CDR3 is TGTGCCAGTGCGGGACGGATCAATCAGCCCCAGCATTTT. Translation gives CASAGRINQPQHF.

This clonotype was recorded many times. V and J are TRBV7-9 and TRBJ2-7; D could derive from TRBD1 or TRBD2 (5 bases each). V dropped 5 bases and J dropped 3 bases, with 11 bases sitting between them. Germline V gene sequence: CDR1 SEHNR, CDR2 FQNEAQ (reference sequence). The CDR3 length is 13 residues. The CDR3 here is CASSTGRSYEQYF. The CDR3 region has the DNA TGTGCCAGCAGCACGGGACGGAGCTACGAGCAGTACTTC.

This clonotype showed up many times. V usage is TRBV10-3 and J usage is TRBJ2-5, with D perhaps matching TRBD1 or TRBD2 (7 bases each). Germline assignment: CDR1 ENHRY and CDR2 SYGVKD. V gave up 10 bases and J gave up 4 bases, with 22 bases separating them. There are 15 residues in the CDR3. CDR3 loop: CATKSQGGLRETQYF. The CDR3 region has the DNA TGTGCCACCAAGAGTCAGGGGGGGCTCCGAGAGACCCAGTACTTC.

This clonotype has only a few counts. The chain has TRBV5-5 and TRBJ1-2; TRBD1 matches at 9 bases. CDR1 SGHKS and CDR2 YYEKEE come from the germline V gene (reference sequence). The V and J ends lost 1 base and 7 bases, in that order; junction bases with no gene match: 11. The CDR3 consists of 16 residues. The CDR3 region is CASSLWIEQGALGYTF. The CDR3 DNA is TGTGCCAGCAGCTTGTGGATAGAACAGGGGGCGCTTGGCTACACCTTC.

This clonotype was found many times. This chain uses TRBV4-2 with TRBJ2-1; TRBD2 might be the D (5 bases). V was clipped by 3 bases and J by 3 bases, with 12 bases between them. CDR3 length: 15 residues. Germline-derived CDR1 and CDR2 are LGHNA and YNFKEQ. The CDR3: CASSQTWTHYNEQFF. CDR3 sequence (DNA): TGTGCCAGCAGCCAGACCTGGACTCACTACAATGAGCAGTTCTTC.

This clonotype came up a few times. The chain employs TRBV7-2 and TRBJ2-3, with a tentative D call TRBD2 (5 bases). Germline V gene sequence: CDR1 SGHTA, CDR2 FQGNSA. There are 15 residues in the CDR3. V lost 5 bases, J lost 8 bases, and 20 bases lay in between. CDR3 bases: TGTGCCAGCAGCCCTACGCATTTAGCGCGGGTTACGCAGTATTTT. Protein product: CASSPTHLARVTQYF.

This clonotype was found many times. The chain uses TRBV5-1 and TRBJ2-5; D gene ambiguous. CDR1 and CDR2 from the germline V gene are SGHRS and YFSETQ. The ends were cut back, 4 bases at V and 3 bases at J, with 13 bases in the middle. The CDR3 is 14 amino acids. DNA for the CDR3: TGCGCCAGCAGCCCGTATTCAGAAAAAGAGACCCAGTACTTC. Residues: CASSPYSEKETQYF.

This clonotype was counted a single time. The chain carries TRBV6-1 and TRBJ2-7, with TRBD2 as a possible D gene (5 bases). Per the germline V gene, CDR1 is MNHNS and CDR2 is SASEGT. V dropped 9 bases and J dropped 0 bases, with 12 bases sitting between them. This CDR3 is built from 13 residues. For the CDR3, the DNA is TGTGCCAGTAGCGACCCGGCCTCCTACGAGCAGTACGTC. It codes for CASSDPASYEQYV.

This clonotype was found a few times. The V and J genes are TRBV6-2 or TRBV6-3 and TRBJ2-3, with a tentative D call TRBD1 (6 bases). The CDR3 has 17 amino acids. Trimming removed 2 bases from V and 0 bases from J, with 15 bases in between. The V gene's germline CDR1 is MNHEY and CDR2 SVGEGT. In nucleotides, the CDR3 is TGTGCCAGCAGTTACCGCCCGACAGGTAGGAGCACAGATACGCAGTATTTT. It translates to CASSYRPTGRSTDTQYF.

The rearrangement uses TRBV6-2 or TRBV6-3 and TRBJ1-2; 7 nucleotides align to TRBD1. V shed 5 bases and J 4 bases; nucleotides not matched to a gene: 7. This CDR3 comprises 14 residues. The germline gives CDR1 MNHEY, CDR2 SVGEGT. The CDR3 DNA is TGTGCCAGCAGTCCGACAGGGAAAACCTATGGCTACACCTTC. Protein: CASSPTGKTYGYTF.

This clonotype has only a few counts. The V gene is TRBV6-5, the J gene TRBJ2-5; tentatively, D is TRBD1 (6 bases). The V and J ends lost 0 bases and 3 bases respectively, with 11 bases between them. The CDR3 sequence is 15 residues long. CDR1 MNHEY and CDR2 SVGAGI come from the germline V gene. CDR3 DNA: TGTGCCAGCAGTTACTCGAGGGGGAATAAAGAGACCCAGTACTTC. Translating gives CASSYSRGNKETQYF.